The 30 T cell receptor beta chains in this list originate from one sample, sequenced in a study. The TRBV12-4/TRBJ1-2 clonotypes were amplified using barcode primers with ligated adaptors. TCRdb fed the multiplex PCR reads into MiXCR, producing one record per CDR3 protein. The sample carries over 2,000 distinct CDR3 sequences, approximately 17% recorded once. Tregs were sorted as CD4+CD25+CD127-/low cells. The source material was Tregs sorted from blood. The receptors originated from a female donor with breast cancer.

This clonotype is classed as medium-sized. The gene calls are TRBV12-3 or TRBV12-4 and TRBJ1-2; D is undetermined. With 5 bases removed from V and 8 bases from J, the gap between germline ends came to 9 bases. There are 11 residues in the CDR3. DNA of the CDR3: TGTGCCAGCAGTCGACGTGGAGGCTACACCTTC. It codes for CASSRRGGYTF.

This clonotype is labeled as medium-sized. The gene calls are TRBV12-3 or TRBV12-4 and TRBJ1-2; no clear D. This CDR3 region has 12 residues. The germline V and J ends were trimmed by 7 bases and 8 bases, with 14 bases remaining between them. The CDR3 DNA follows: TGTGCCAGCACCTCCCCTGTCGGAGGCTACACCTTC. This codes for CASTSPVGGYTF.

Judged by abundance, this clonotype is medium-sized. V is TRBV12-3 or TRBV12-4 and J is TRBJ1-2; D call uncertain. V lost 3 bases and J 1 base, leaving 6 bases between the germline ends. This CDR3 is 13 amino acids long. The CDR3 here is CASSLWLNYGYTF. The DNA for the CDR3 is TGTGCCAGCAGTTTGTGGCTTAACTATGGCTACACCTTC.

With regard to this clonotype: A much larger clone lies one base from this, so it may be a read error. The chain carries TRBV12-3 or TRBV12-4 and TRBJ1-2, with D possibly matching TRBD1 (5 bases). The V and J ends lost 5 bases and 4 bases respectively, with 14 bases between them. The CDR3 is 14 amino acids. CDR3 sequence (DNA): TGTGCCAGCAGTATCCAACGGGGCGTCTATGGCTACACCTTC. It specifies CASSIQRGVYGYTF.

This clonotype is medium-sized. V usage is TRBV12-3 or TRBV12-4 and J usage is TRBJ1-2; maybe TRBD1 (5 bases). The CDR3 has 12 amino acids. Between the trimmed V and J ends, which lost 6 bases and 4 bases, there was a span of 9 bases. CDR3 protein: CASSGTGYGYTF. The DNA of the CDR3 is TGTGCCAGCAGCGGGACGGGCTATGGCTACACCTTC.

In this sample, this clonotype is large (0.1 to 1%). The genes are TRBV12-3 or TRBV12-4 and TRBJ1-2; no clear D. The CDR3 loop spans 14 amino acids. V was cut by 5 bases and J by 4 bases, with 14 bases left in between. The CDR3 coding sequence is TGTGCCAGCAGTGGGAGCGGAAGGTTCTATGGCTACACCTTC. Amino acid sequence: CASSGSGRFYGYTF.

To note about this clonotype: Relative to the germline gene, one junction end is altered; a read error may explain this. The rearrangement joins TRBV12-3 or TRBV12-4 to TRBJ1-2; D is ambiguous. The length of the CDR3 is 14 residues. CDR3 sequence (DNA): TGTGCCAGCAGCTTAGCGCCACAGCTCCATGGCCACACCTTC. It translates to CASSLAPQLHGHTF.

By its share, this clonotype is medium-sized (0.01 to 0.1%). The rearrangement links TRBV12-3 or TRBV12-4 to TRBJ1-2; D not resolved. The CDR3 loop spans 13 amino acids. Trimming pared 3 bases from V and 6 bases from J, leaving 11 bases between. Written as DNA, the CDR3 is TGTGCCAGCAGTTTTGCGGGAGATGATGGCTACACCTTC. Amino acids: CASSFAGDDGYTF.

This clonotype is medium-sized. V is TRBV12-5 and J is TRBJ1-2; D is ambiguous. Germline assignment: CDR1 LGHNT and CDR2 FRNRAP. The CDR3 covers 12 residues. The CDR3 reads CASSGLPDGYTF. CDR3 nucleotide sequence: TGTGCCTCCTCCGGGCTACCGGATGGCTACACCTTC.

In this sample, this clonotype is medium-sized (0.01 to 0.1%). The chain uses TRBV12-3 or TRBV12-4 and TRBJ1-2, with no clear D. This CDR3 comprises 13 residues. Between the trimmed V and J ends, which lost 2 bases and 5 bases, there was a span of 9 bases. Here the CDR3 DNA reads TGTGCCAGCAGTTTACAGGTCTGGTATGGCTACACCTTC. This gives the protein CASSLQVWYGYTF.

This clonotype is medium-sized (0.01 to 0.1%) within its sample. This sequence joins TRBV12-3 or TRBV12-4 and TRBJ1-2; D is unclear. Deletions cut 6 bases from V and 7 bases from J, with 12 bases between. The CDR3 covers 12 residues. CDR3: CASSSVEPGYTF. DNA of the CDR3: TGTGCCAGCAGCAGCGTTGAACCTGGCTACACCTTC.

This clonotype is medium-sized (0.01 to 0.1%) within its sample. The rearrangement joins TRBV12-3 or TRBV12-4 to TRBJ1-2, with TRBD1 identical over 7 bases. The CDR3 runs 14 residues. The V gene end was trimmed by 2 bases and the J gene end by 7 bases; junction bases not matched to a gene: 7. The CDR3 protein is CASSLRDSRSGYTF. The DNA for the CDR3 is TGTGCCAGCAGTTTACGGGACAGCCGATCTGGCTACACCTTC.

This clonotype was detected many times. A much larger clone is a single base away; this may be a read error. The gene calls are TRBV12-3 or TRBV12-4 and TRBJ1-2; D may be TRBD1 (6 bases). Trimming shortened V by 8 bases and J by 2 bases, and 12 bases separated the two germline ends. The CDR3 contains 13 residues. CDR3 region: CASGDGQNYGYTF. The CDR3 bases are TGTGCCAGCGGCGATGGACAGAACTATGGCTACACCTTC.

The table lists this clonotype with a few counts. A much more abundant neighbour one base away suggests this may be a read error. The chain links TRBV12-3 or TRBV12-4 to TRBJ1-2; D is undetermined. The CDR3 spans 13 residues. CDR3 sequence reads: CAGSPTTDYGYTF. As DNA, the CDR3 is TGTGCCGGCAGCCCAACGACTGACTATGGCTACACCTTC.

By share of the sample, this clonotype is medium-sized. The chain uses TRBV12-3 or TRBV12-4 and TRBJ1-2, with unresolved D. The CDR3 has 14 amino acids. V lost 1 base to trimming and J lost 3 bases, with 9 bases between them. As DNA, the CDR3 is TGTGCCAGCAGTTTAGTTCAGGAGCACTATGGCTACACCTTC. Translated, it gives CASSLVQEHYGYTF.

With respect to this clonotype: At one of its ends the junction is not consistent with the germline gene, which may arise from a read error. The chain couples TRBV12-3 or TRBV12-4 to TRBJ1-2; D is unclear. The length of the CDR3 is 15 residues. CDR3 region: CASSLPGTPNYGYTF. DNA of the CDR3: TGTGCCAGCAGTTTACCGGGCACTCCTAATTATGGCTACACCTTC.

Judged by abundance, this clonotype is medium-sized. V usage is TRBV12-3 or TRBV12-4 and J usage is TRBJ1-2, with a weak D call TRBD1 (5 bases). V was trimmed by 9 bases and J by 7 bases, leaving 18 bases between them. This CDR3 has 13 residues. The CDR3 DNA follows: TGTGCCAGTCGAGGCAGGGAGTACGGTGGCTACACCTTC. As protein: CASRGREYGGYTF.

This clonotype is labeled medium-sized. The J gene is TRBJ1-2, the V gene TRBV12-3 or TRBV12-4, with D unresolved. Trimming stripped 8 bases from V and 4 bases from J, with 8 bases between. The CDR3 sequence is 11 residues long. As DNA, the CDR3 is TGTGCCAGCTTAGCCTTCTATGGCTACACCTTC. Amino acid sequence: CASLAFYGYTF.

This clonotype has more than one count but fewer than ten. Being one base from a much bigger clone, this may be a read error. The V and J genes are TRBV12-3 or TRBV12-4 and TRBJ1-2; tentatively, D is TRBD1 (5 bases). The CDR3 totals 15 residues. This CDR3 is CAGSAWGTANYGYTF. The DNA of the CDR3 is TGTGCCGGCAGTGCGTGGGGCACAGCGAACTATGGCTACACCTTC.

Turning to this clonotype: The junction and the germline gene differ at one end; a read error may be behind it. The chain employs TRBV12-3 or TRBV12-4 and TRBJ1-2, with D possibly matching TRBD1 (5 bases). The CDR3 extends over 13 amino acids. In DNA, the CDR3 is TGTGCCAGCAGTTCCGACAGCTACCATGGTTACACCTTC. This encodes CASSSDSYHGYTF.

By frequency in the sample, this clonotype is medium-sized. The chain uses TRBV12-3 or TRBV12-4 and TRBJ1-2; D is unresolved. This CDR3 region has 12 residues. The V gene lost 3 bases and the J gene lost 3 bases, with 5 bases spanning the gap. This CDR3 reads CASSFLDYGYTF. CDR3 in DNA: TGTGCCAGCAGTTTTCTAGACTATGGCTACACCTTC.

This clonotype is medium-sized (0.01 to 0.1%) within its sample. The rearrangement uses TRBV12-3 or TRBV12-4 and TRBJ1-2; D is perhaps TRBD1 (5 bases). Deletions cut 5 bases from V and 4 bases from J, with 17 bases between. The CDR3 totals 15 residues. The CDR3: CASSIIRQLPYGYTF. In DNA, the CDR3 is TGTGCCAGCAGTATAATTCGACAGCTCCCCTATGGCTACACCTTC.

A word on this clonotype: This may come from a read error, since a much larger clone is one base off. The chain carries TRBV12-3 or TRBV12-4 and TRBJ1-2; 7 positions match TRBD1. The CDR3 extends over 13 amino acids. J lost 2 bases, V lost 6 bases, and 3 bases had no gene match. The CDR3 loop reads CASSRQGNYGYTF. The CDR3 DNA reads TGTGCCAGCAGCCGACAGGGAAACTATGGCTACACCTTC.

This clonotype is termed large. The rearrangement joins TRBV12-3 or TRBV12-4 to TRBJ1-2, with 7 bases identical to TRBD1. The CDR3 consists of 13 residues. V was clipped by 7 bases and J by 2 bases; unmatched bases: 4. The DNA of the CDR3 is TGTGCCAGCACCAAGACAGGGAACTATGGCTACACCTTC. Translating gives CASTKTGNYGYTF.

J is TRBJ1-2 and V is TRBV12-3 or TRBV12-4, with D unresolved. V gave up 8 bases and J gave up 7 bases, with 17 bases separating them. The CDR3 is 13 residues long. This chain's CDR3 is CASRGLGDCGYTF. The CDR3 DNA reads as TGTGCCAGCCGGGGTTTGGGAGACTGTGGCTACACCTTC.

By share of the sample, this clonotype is medium-sized (0.01 to 0.1%). The chain is built from TRBV12-3 or TRBV12-4 and TRBJ1-2; D is uncertain. The V gene lost 3 bases and the J gene lost 8 bases, with 7 bases spanning the gap. The CDR3 has 11 residues. The CDR3 DNA sequence: TGTGCCAGCAGTTTGTACGGAGGCTACACCTTC. Translating it yields CASSLYGGYTF.

Turning to this clonotype: The germline gene is not matched at one end of the junction; a read error may be the cause. The rearrangement links TRBV12-3 or TRBV12-4 to TRBJ1-2; no clear D. The CDR3 consists of 13 residues. DNA of the CDR3: TGCGCCAGCAGACCTGCAGTGAACTATGGCTACACCTTC. This encodes CASRPAVNYGYTF.

Turning to this clonotype: The germline gene is not matched at one end of the junction; a read error may be the cause. The V call is TRBV12-3 or TRBV12-4, the J call TRBJ1-2; 8 positions match TRBD1. This CDR3 region has 14 residues. The CDR3 spells CASGPGQVLSGHTF. The CDR3 coding sequence is TGTGCCAGCGGCCCGGGACAGGTTCTCAGTGGCCACACCTTC.

A note on this clonotype: The junction does not match germline at one end; this may be a read error. CDR3 residues: CASSLAGTNYSYTF. Written as DNA, the CDR3 is TGCGCCAGCAGTTTGGCAGGGACTAACTATAGCTACACCTTC. The J gene is TRBJ1-2, the V gene TRBV12-3 or TRBV12-4; TRBD1 is a possible D gene (5 bases). The CDR3 runs to 14 residues.

This clonotype qualifies as medium-sized. This sequence joins TRBV12-3 or TRBV12-4 and TRBJ1-2, with D possibly TRBD1 on 6 matching bases. The germline V and J ends were trimmed by 5 bases and 4 bases, with 14 bases remaining between them. This CDR3 is 14 amino acids long. CDR3 DNA sequence: TGTGCCAGCAGTCGCGGGACACCACTCTATGGCTACACCTTC. It encodes CASSRGTPLYGYTF.